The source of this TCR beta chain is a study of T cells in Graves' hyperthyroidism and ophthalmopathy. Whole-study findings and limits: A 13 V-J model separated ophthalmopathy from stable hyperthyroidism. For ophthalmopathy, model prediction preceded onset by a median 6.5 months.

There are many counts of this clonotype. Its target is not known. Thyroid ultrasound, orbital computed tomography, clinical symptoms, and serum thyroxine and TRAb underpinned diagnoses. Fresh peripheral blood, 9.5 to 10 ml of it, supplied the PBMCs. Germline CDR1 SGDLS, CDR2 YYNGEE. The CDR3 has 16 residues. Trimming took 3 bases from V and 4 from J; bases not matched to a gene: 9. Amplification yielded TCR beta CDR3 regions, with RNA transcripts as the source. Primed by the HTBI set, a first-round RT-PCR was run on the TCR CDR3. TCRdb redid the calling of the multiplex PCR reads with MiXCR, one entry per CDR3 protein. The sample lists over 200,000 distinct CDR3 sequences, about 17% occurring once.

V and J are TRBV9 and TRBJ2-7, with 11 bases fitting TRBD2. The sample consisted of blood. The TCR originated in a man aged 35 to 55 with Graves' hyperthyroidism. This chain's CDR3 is CASSDHSGGAVYEQYF. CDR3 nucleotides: TGTGCCAGCAGCGACCATAGCGGGGGGGCCGTATACGAGCAGTACTTC. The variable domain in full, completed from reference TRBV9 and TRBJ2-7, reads DSGVTQTPKHLITATGQRVTLRCSPRSGDLSVYWYQQSLDQGLQFLIQYYNGEERAKGNILERFSAQQFPDLHSELNLSSLELGDSALYFCASSDHSGGAVYEQYFGPGTRLTVT.